This TCR beta chain was sequenced in a study of vaccination and CD4 T cells after COVID-19. Whole-study context: As control conditions, cultures were given either a CEFX pool serving as positive control, an HIV-1 Nef pool, or no peptide at all.

Treatment meaning: roughly 10-day PBMC culture with coronavirus spike peptide pools or control peptides (ViraFEST assay). During the years 2011-2018, before the COVID-19 pandemic, the unexposed donor's CD4+ T cells were collected. Between the trimmed V and J ends, which lost 2 bases and 2 bases, there was a span of 12 bases. Germline assignment: CDR1 SGHAT and CDR2 FQNNGV. The length of the CDR3 is 15 residues. A few counts support this clonotype. Its antigen is still unknown. Cultured CD4+ T-cell DNA underwent Oncomine TCR Beta short-read sequencing. TCRdb redid the calling of the PCR reads with MiXCR, one entry per CDR3 protein. The sample lists roughly 6,600 distinct CDR3 sequences; 39% were seen once. Overall study results and limits: For convalescent patients, 304 of the 307 vaccine-specific clones analyzed were classified as spike mono-reactive.

The rearrangement joins TRBV11-2 to TRBJ2-5, with D possibly being TRBD2 (6 bases). The sample comprised CD4+ T cells from blood, cultured in vitro. The source of this sequence is a human donor in good health. The CDR3 is CASSLSTGGQETQYF. In DNA form, the CDR3 reads TGTGCCAGCAGCTTATCGACTGGAGGGCAAGAGACCCAGTACTTC.